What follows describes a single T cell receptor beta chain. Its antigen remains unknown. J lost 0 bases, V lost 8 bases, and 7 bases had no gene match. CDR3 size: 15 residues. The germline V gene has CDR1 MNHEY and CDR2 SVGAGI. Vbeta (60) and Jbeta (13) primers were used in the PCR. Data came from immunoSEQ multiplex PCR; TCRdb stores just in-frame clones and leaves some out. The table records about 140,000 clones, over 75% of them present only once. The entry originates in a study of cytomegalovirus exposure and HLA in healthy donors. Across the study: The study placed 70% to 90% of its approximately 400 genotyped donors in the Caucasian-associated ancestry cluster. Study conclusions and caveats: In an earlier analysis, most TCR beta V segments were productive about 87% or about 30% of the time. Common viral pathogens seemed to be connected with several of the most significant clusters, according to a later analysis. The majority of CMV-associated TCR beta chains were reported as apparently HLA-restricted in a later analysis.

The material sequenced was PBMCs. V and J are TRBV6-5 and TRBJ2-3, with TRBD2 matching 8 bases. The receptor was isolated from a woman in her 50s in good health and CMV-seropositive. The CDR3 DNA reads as TGTGCCAGCGGGTTAGCGGGACCTAGCACAGATACGCAGTATTTT. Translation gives CASGLAGPSTDTQYF.